This TCR beta chain comes out of a study of cytomegalovirus exposure and HLA in healthy donors. This clone came up a few times. The target antigen is unknown. PCR primers comprised 60 Vbeta and 13 Jbeta primers. Profiling relied on immunoSEQ multiplex PCR, and the TCRdb table lists in-frame clones only, not all of them. The table includes 76,000 or so clones, roughly 73% detected once. Study findings and constraints: Several top significant clusters appeared, in a later analysis, to be linked to common viral pathogens. TCR association rates varied by HLA locus in a later analysis, with DRB1 highest and HLA-C lowest. Sequencing probably produced one cluster of sequence variants that were highly shared.

This sequence was found in a woman in her thirties or forties in good health and CMV-seropositive. The specimen sequenced was PBMCs.

The CDR3 coding sequence is TGTGCCAGCAGCGTGACACAGGGGCTGTCAGATACGCAGTATTTT. Its protein is CASSVTQGLSDTQYF. The chain employs TRBV9 and TRBJ2-3, with 7 bases matching TRBD1. This CDR3 is built from 15 residues. Germline-derived CDR1 and CDR2 are SGDLS and YYNGEE. J was trimmed by 4 bases and V by 2 bases; bases with no gene match: 7. The entire variable domain, with the rest obtained from reference TRBV9 and TRBJ2-3, is as follows: DSGVTQTPKHLITATGQRVTLRCSPRSGDLSVYWYQQSLDQGLQFLIQYYNGEERAKGNILERFSAQQFPDLHSELNLSSLELGDSALYFCASSVTQGLSDTQYFGPGTRLTVL.